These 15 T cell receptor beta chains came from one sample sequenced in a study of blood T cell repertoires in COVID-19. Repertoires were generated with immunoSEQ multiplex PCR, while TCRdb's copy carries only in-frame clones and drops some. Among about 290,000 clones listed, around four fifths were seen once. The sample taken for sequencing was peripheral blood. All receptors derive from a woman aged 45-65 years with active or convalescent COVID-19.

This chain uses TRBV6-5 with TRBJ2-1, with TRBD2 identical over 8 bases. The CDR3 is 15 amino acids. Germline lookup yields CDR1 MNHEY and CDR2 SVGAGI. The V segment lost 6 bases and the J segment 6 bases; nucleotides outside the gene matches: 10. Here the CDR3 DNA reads TGTGCCAGCAGCCCCGTAGCCCGGGGGGGCAATGAGCAGTTCTTC. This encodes CASSPVARGGNEQFF.

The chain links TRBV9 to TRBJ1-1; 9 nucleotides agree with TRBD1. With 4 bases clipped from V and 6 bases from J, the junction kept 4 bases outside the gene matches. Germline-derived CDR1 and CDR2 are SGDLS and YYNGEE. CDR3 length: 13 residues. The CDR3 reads CASSPRTGAEAFF. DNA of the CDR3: TGTGCCAGCAGCCCAAGGACAGGGGCTGAAGCTTTCTTT.

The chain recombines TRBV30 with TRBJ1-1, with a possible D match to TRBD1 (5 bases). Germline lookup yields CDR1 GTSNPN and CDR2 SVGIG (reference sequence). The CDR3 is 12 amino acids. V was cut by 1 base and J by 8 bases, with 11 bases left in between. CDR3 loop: CAWSDTGNEAFF. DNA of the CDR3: TGTGCCTGGAGTGACACAGGAAACGAAGCTTTCTTT.

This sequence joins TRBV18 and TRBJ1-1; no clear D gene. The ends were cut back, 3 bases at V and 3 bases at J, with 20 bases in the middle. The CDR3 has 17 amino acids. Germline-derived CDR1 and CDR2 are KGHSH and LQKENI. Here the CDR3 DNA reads TGTGCCAGCTCACCCCTGCGGGCCGGGCGAAAATACACTGAAGCTTTCTTT. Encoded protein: CASSPLRAGRKYTEAFF.

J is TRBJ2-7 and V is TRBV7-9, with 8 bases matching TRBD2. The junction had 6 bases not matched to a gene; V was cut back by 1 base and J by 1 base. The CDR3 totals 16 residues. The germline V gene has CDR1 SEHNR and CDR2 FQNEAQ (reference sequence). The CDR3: CASSLGVSGTSYEQYF. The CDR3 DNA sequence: TGTGCCAGCAGCTTAGGCGTTAGCGGGACTTCCTACGAGCAGTACTTC.

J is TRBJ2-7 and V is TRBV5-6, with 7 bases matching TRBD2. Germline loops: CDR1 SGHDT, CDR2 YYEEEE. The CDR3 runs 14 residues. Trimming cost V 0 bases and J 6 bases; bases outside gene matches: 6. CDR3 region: CASSLAGPGGEQYF. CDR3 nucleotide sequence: TGTGCCAGCAGCTTGGCAGGCCCGGGGGGCGAGCAGTACTTC. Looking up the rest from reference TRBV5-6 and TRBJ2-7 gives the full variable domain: DAGVTQSPTHLIKTRGQQVTLRCSPKSGHDTVSWYQQALGQGPQFIFQYYEEEERQRGNFPDRFSGHQFPNYSSELNVNALLLGDSALYLCASSLAGPGGEQYFGPGTRLTVT.

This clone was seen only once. CDR3 DNA sequence: TGTGCCAGCTCACCATCGGCGGGTTATAACGAAAACACCATATATTTT. Translation: CASSPSAGYNENTIYF. V and J are TRBV18 and TRBJ1-3, with D unresolved. The CDR3 spans 16 residues. V gave up 2 bases and J gave up 6 bases, with 17 bases separating them. CDR1 is KGHSH and CDR2 is LQKENI in the germline V gene.

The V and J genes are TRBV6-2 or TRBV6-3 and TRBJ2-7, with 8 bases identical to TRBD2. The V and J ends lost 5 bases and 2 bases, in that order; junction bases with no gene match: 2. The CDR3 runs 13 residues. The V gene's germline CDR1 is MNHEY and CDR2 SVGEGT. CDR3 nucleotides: TGTGCCAGCAGTCAGCGGGAGACCTACGAGCAGTACTTC. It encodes CASSQRETYEQYF.

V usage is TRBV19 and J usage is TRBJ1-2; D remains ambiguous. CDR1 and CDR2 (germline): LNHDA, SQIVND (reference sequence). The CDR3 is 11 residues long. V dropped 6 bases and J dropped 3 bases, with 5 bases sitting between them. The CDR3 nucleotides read TGTGCCAGTAGGGCCGACTATGGCTACACCTTC. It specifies CASRADYGYTF.

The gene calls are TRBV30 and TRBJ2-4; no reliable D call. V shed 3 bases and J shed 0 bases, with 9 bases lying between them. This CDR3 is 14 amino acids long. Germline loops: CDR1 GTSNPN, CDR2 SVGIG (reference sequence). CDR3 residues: CAWSGGLAKNIQYF. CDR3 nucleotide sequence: TGTGCCTGGAGCGGCGGATTAGCCAAAAACATTCAGTACTTC.

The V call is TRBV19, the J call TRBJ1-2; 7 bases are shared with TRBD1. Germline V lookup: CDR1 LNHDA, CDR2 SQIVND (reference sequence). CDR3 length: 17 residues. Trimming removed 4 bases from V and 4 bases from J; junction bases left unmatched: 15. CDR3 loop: CASSNSRGQATTYGYTF. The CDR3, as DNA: TGTGCCAGTAGTAATTCCCGTGGACAGGCAACAACCTATGGCTACACCTTC.

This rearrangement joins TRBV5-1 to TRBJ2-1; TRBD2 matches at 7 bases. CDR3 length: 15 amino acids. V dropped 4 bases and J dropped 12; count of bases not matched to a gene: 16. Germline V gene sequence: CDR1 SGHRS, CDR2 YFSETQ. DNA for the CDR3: TGCGCCAGCAGCCGAACCCTAGCGGAGGGGCGGGGGCAGTTCTTC. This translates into CASSRTLAEGRGQFF. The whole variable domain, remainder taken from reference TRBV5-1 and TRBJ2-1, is KAGVTQTPRYLIKTRGQQVTLSCSPISGHRSVSWYQQTPGQGLQFLFEYFSETQRNKGNFPGRFSGRQFSNSRSEMNVSTLELGDSALYLCASSRTLAEGRGQFFGPGTRLTVL.

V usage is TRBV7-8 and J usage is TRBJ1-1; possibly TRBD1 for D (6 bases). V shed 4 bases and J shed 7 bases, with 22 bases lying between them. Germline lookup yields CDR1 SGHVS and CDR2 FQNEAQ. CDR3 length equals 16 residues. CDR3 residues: CASSSLSGGGSGEAFF. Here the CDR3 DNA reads TGTGCCAGCAGCTCCCTTTCGGGAGGGGGATCAGGTGAAGCTTTCTTT.

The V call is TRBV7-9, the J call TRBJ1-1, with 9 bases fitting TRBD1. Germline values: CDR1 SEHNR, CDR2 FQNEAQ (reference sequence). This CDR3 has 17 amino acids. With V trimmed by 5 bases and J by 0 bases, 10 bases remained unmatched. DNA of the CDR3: TGTGCCAGCAGCAAACAGGGGGCGCCCCGTATGAACACTGAAGCTTTCTTT. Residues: CASSKQGAPRMNTEAFF.

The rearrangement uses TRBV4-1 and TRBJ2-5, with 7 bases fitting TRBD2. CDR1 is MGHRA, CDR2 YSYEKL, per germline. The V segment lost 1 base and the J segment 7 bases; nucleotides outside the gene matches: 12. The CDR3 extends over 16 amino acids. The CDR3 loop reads CASSQAPAGIKRTQYF. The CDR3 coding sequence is TGCGCCAGCAGCCAAGCCCCAGCGGGAATTAAGAGGACCCAGTACTTC.